The 17 T cell receptor beta chains given below trace back to one sample, sequenced in a study of CD8+ T cells in alopecia areata. After isolation, RNA underwent reverse transcription to generate cDNA as the sequencing template. Profiled with immunoSEQ multiplex PCR; TCRdb holds only in-frame clones, not every one. The sample includes approximately 210,000 clones, 50% to 70% of them seen just once. The treatment is: oral pan-JAK inhibitor, 5-10 mg twice daily. This specimen was CD4+ T cells sorted from blood, taken between weeks 47 and 50, from a patient treated with tofacitinib. These receptors were obtained from a human donor with alopecia areata.

This clone was seen a few times. The gene calls are TRBV19 and TRBJ2-3; tentative D call: TRBD2 (6 bases). This CDR3 contains 15 residues. V was cut by 6 bases and J by 0 bases, with 13 bases left in between. The germline CDR1 and CDR2 sequences are LNHDA and SQIVND (reference sequence). CDR3 DNA sequence: TGTGCCAGTAGCAAACCAGGGACTAGCACAGATACGCAGTATTTT. It specifies CASSKPGTSTDTQYF.

This rearrangement joins TRBV6-6 to TRBJ2-5; TRBD2 matches 7 bases. V shed 2 bases and J 5 bases; nucleotides not matched to a gene: 5. The germline CDR1 and CDR2 sequences are MNHNY and SVGAGI (reference sequence). This CDR3 is 14 amino acids long. DNA of the CDR3: TGTGCCAGCAGTTACGCGGGGGTTAGTGAGACCCAGTACTTC. It translates to CASSYAGVSETQYF.

The chain uses TRBV6-5 and TRBJ2-4; 7 positions match TRBD1. Per the germline V gene, CDR1 is MNHEY and CDR2 is SVGAGI. The CDR3 loop spans 15 amino acids. V lost 2 bases, J lost 5 bases, and 6 bases stayed unmatched. CDR3 nucleotides: TGTGCCAGCAGTTACGATACGCAGGGGGAAAACATTCAGTACTTC. Translated: CASSYDTQGENIQYF.

This chain links TRBV4-3 with TRBJ2-4; 11 nucleotides agree with TRBD1. The CDR3 has 17 amino acids. Germline lookup yields CDR1 LGHNA and CDR2 YSLEER. V trimming: 1 base; J trimming: 0 bases; junction bases outside the gene matches: 2. Written as DNA, the CDR3 is TGCGCCAGCAGCCAAGGCGGGACAGGGGGAGCCAAAAACATTCAGTACTTC. Protein sequence: CASSQGGTGGAKNIQYF.

This chain uses TRBV4-3 with TRBJ1-2; 8 bases match TRBD1. Germline trimming cut 0 bases from V and 7 bases from J; bases unmatched to any gene: 4. This CDR3 spans 14 amino acids. From germline, CDR1 is LGHNA and CDR2 YSLEER. This CDR3 is CASSQDPGGLGYTF. The CDR3 DNA reads TGCGCCAGCAGCCAAGATCCAGGGGGCCTTGGCTACACCTTC.

The chain employs TRBV6-1 and TRBJ2-5, with D tentatively TRBD2 (5 bases). The ends were cut back, 5 bases at V and 1 base at J, with 14 bases in the middle. The CDR3 is 15 amino acids. Germline V gene lookup returns CDR1 MNHNS and CDR2 SASEGT. The CDR3 sequence is CASSPTTSRQETQYF. In DNA, the CDR3 is TGTGCCAGCAGTCCTACTACTAGTCGCCAAGAGACCCAGTACTTC.

J is TRBJ1-1 and V is TRBV20-1, with D unclear. The V gene's germline CDR1 is DFQATT and CDR2 SNEGSKA (reference sequence). V was clipped by 1 base and J by 10 bases, with 10 bases between them. There are 11 residues in the CDR3. The CDR3 is CSARVLLAAFF. The CDR3 DNA reads as TGCAGTGCTAGAGTTCTCCTGGCAGCTTTCTTT.

This clone was seen more than once but under ten times. The chain carries TRBV7-8 and TRBJ1-1, with D possibly matching TRBD1 (5 bases). V was shortened by 2 bases and J by 4 bases, with 17 bases between the two germline ends. The CDR3 spans 16 residues. Looked up from germline, CDR1 is SGHVS and CDR2 is FQNEAQ. For the CDR3, the DNA is TGTGCCAGCAGCTTACTAGGGCTTTCGGGGACCACTGAAGCTTTCTTT. Encoded protein: CASSLLGLSGTTEAFF.

The rearrangement joins TRBV30 to TRBJ1-6; 7 positions match TRBD1. The trim removed 4 bases at V and 5 bases at J, leaving 2 bases unmatched. From germline, CDR1 is GTSNPN and CDR2 SVGIG (reference sequence). The CDR3 contains 13 residues. Written as DNA, the CDR3 is TGTGCCTGGACAGGGGGTAATAATTCACCCCTCCACTTT. It translates to CAWTGGNNSPLHF. The full variable domain, in which reference TRBV30 and TRBJ1-6 provide the parts outside the CDR3, is SQTIHQWPATLVQPVGSPLSLECTVEGTSNPNLYWYRQAAGRGLQLLFYSVGIGQISSEVPQNLSASRPQDRQFILSSKKLLLSDSGFYLCAWTGGNNSPLHFGNGTRLTVT.

V is TRBV9 and J is TRBJ2-6, with unresolved D. Per germline, CDR1 SGDLS and CDR2 YYNGEE. Trimming pared 0 bases from V and 0 bases from J, leaving 10 bases between. The CDR3 contains 17 residues. The CDR3 sequence: CASSVALGISGANVLTF. In nucleotides, the CDR3 is TGTGCCAGCAGCGTAGCTCTGGGGATCTCTGGGGCCAACGTCCTGACTTTC.

J is TRBJ1-1 and V is TRBV29-1; D gene ambiguous. The CDR3 is 9 amino acids. V was trimmed by 3 bases and J by 6 bases, leaving 2 bases between them. Germline assignment: CDR1 SQVTM and CDR2 ANQGSEA. Here the CDR3 DNA reads TGCAGCGTTGACGCTGAAGCTTTCTTT. This translates into CSVDAEAFF.

The gene calls are TRBV7-9 and TRBJ1-6, with D perhaps TRBD1 (6 bases). The CDR3 runs 15 residues. Per the germline V gene, CDR1 is SEHNR and CDR2 is FQNEAQ (reference sequence). V lost 5 bases to trimming and J lost 9 bases, with 17 bases between them. CDR3 DNA sequence: TGTGCCAGCAGCCGGATGGGGGGCTCAAGTTCACCCCTCCACTTT. Its translation: CASSRMGGSSSPLHF. Full variable domain (missing parts from reference TRBV7-9 and TRBJ1-6): DTGVSQNPRHKITKRGQNVTFRCDPISEHNRLYWYRQTLGQGPEFLTYFQNEAQLEKSRLLSDRFSAERPKGSFSTLEIQRTEQGDSAMYLCASSRMGGSSSPLHFGNGTRLTVT.

CDR3 nucleotide sequence: TGTGCCAGCAGTGAGGAGCCCCAGGAGGGCTACACCTTC. It is translated as CASSEEPQEGYTF. This rearrangement joins TRBV2 to TRBJ1-2; D gene uncertain. V was pared by 3 bases and J by 8 bases, with 13 bases between. CDR3 length equals 13 residues. Germline values: CDR1 SNHLY, CDR2 FYNNEI. The full variable domain, with the rest looked up from reference TRBV2 and TRBJ1-2, is EPEVTQTPSHQVTQMGQEVILRCVPISNHLYFYWYRQILGQKVEFLVSFYNNEISEKSEIFDDQFSVERPDGSNFTLKIRSTKLEDSAMYFCASSEEPQEGYTFGSGTRLTVV.

A word on this clone: This sample also contains other DNA sequences that code for the same CDR3. V gene TRBV29-1 combines with J gene TRBJ1-1; D may be TRBD1 (5 bases). V lost 4 bases to trimming and J lost 1 base, with 7 bases between them. Germline lookup yields CDR1 SQVTM and CDR2 ANQGSEA. CDR3 size: 12 residues. DNA of the CDR3: TGCAGCGTTGGCCAGGGGAACACTGAAGCTTTCTTT. Translated: CSVGQGNTEAFF.

The rearrangement uses TRBV14 and TRBJ2-7; perhaps TRBD2 as D (6 bases). V lost 3 bases to trimming and J lost 2 bases, with 11 bases between them. Germline CDR1 reads SGHDN; CDR2 reads FVKESK. This CDR3 contains 14 residues. The CDR3 loop is CASSHSLAPYEQYF. The DNA of the CDR3 is TGTGCCAGCAGCCATTCACTAGCACCCTACGAGCAGTACTTC. The complete variable domain, with remaining parts taken from reference TRBV14 and TRBJ2-7, reads EAGVTQFPSHSVIEKGQTVTLRCDPISGHDNLYWYRRVMGKEIKFLLHFVKESKQDESGMPNNRFLAERTGGTYSTLKVQPAELEDSGVYFCASSHSLAPYEQYFGPGTRLTVT.

This chain uses TRBV30 with TRBJ1-2; weak D call: TRBD1 (5 bases). Trimming stripped 0 bases from V and 6 bases from J, with 17 bases between. Germline CDR1 reads GTSNPN; CDR2 reads SVGIG (reference sequence). The CDR3 has 15 amino acids. The CDR3 spells CAWSVRRSAGHGYTF. The CDR3 DNA reads as TGTGCCTGGAGTGTAAGGCGGTCGGCAGGGCATGGCTACACCTTC.

V is TRBV5-1 and J is TRBJ1-5, with 7 bases aligning to TRBD1. V was clipped by 4 bases and J by 1 base; unmatched bases: 8. The germline V gene encodes CDR1 SGHRS and CDR2 YFSETQ. The CDR3 runs 16 residues. The CDR3 nucleotides read TGCGCCAGCAGCCCCCAACCAGGGGGGAGCAATCAGCCCCAGCATTTT. Its protein is CASSPQPGGSNQPQHF.